A single sample gave rise to the 16 T cell receptor beta chains below, sequenced in a study of blood T cell repertoires in COVID-19. The data were produced by immunoSEQ multiplex PCR, yet TCRdb's version contains in-frame clones alone and is incomplete. Here the sample spans roughly 200,000 clones, about 80% being singletons. The sample taken for sequencing was peripheral blood. The receptors derive from an elderly woman with COVID-19, enrolled during active disease.

The chain has TRBV19 and TRBJ1-1; the D gene is possibly TRBD1 (5 bases). The V gene's germline CDR1 is LNHDA and CDR2 SQIVND (reference sequence). V lost 2 bases to trimming and J lost 5 bases, with 12 bases between them. The CDR3 is made up of 14 amino acids. The CDR3 sequence: CASSIPRGGTEAFF. The DNA for the CDR3 is TGTGCCAGTAGTATACCCCGGGGGGGAACTGAAGCTTTCTTT.

In its sample, this clone was seen a few times. This chain uses TRBV9 with TRBJ1-2; 10 bases fit TRBD1. Losses at the gene ends were 4 bases for V and 7 bases for J; bases not matched to a gene: 4. Germline CDR1 and CDR2: SGDLS and YYNGEE. This CDR3 comprises 13 residues. The CDR3 DNA is TGTGCCAGCAGCACCGGGACAGGGGTTGGCTACACCTTC. Translating gives CASSTGTGVGYTF.

The V and J genes are TRBV12-5 and TRBJ2-7; no firm D call. CDR3 length: 12 residues. In germline, CDR1 is LGHNT, CDR2 FRNRAP. V lost 2 bases, J lost 3 bases, and 5 bases lay in between. The CDR3 DNA follows: TGTGCTAGTGGTTTGTGGAGCTACGAGCAGTACTTC. Residues: CASGLWSYEQYF.

Note on this clone: At one end the junction does not follow the germline gene, possibly because of a read error. The chain carries TRBV12-3 or TRBV12-4 and TRBJ1-2, with 8 bases matching TRBD1. The CDR3 runs to 13 residues. In DNA form, the CDR3 reads TGTGCCAGCAGCCCCGGCGGGGGCAGGGGGCCGTCCTTC. Encoded protein: CASSPGGGRGPSF.

This clone appeared a few times. This chain joins TRBV19 and TRBJ1-2; 12 bases fit TRBD1. The ends lost 4 bases at V and 8 bases at J; junction bases unmatched: 11. The germline CDR1 and CDR2 sequences are LNHDA and SQIVND (reference sequence). CDR3 length: 16 residues. The CDR3 protein is CASSTRSGTGGEGYTF. The CDR3, as DNA: TGTGCCAGTAGTACCCGATCCGGGACAGGGGGCGAAGGCTACACCTTC.

The chain links TRBV3-1 (or the pseudogene TRBV3-2) to TRBJ2-5; tentatively, D is TRBD2 (7 bases). This CDR3 is 14 amino acids long. Germline loops: CDR1 LGHDT, CDR2 YNNKEL (reference sequence). Trimming shortened V by 6 bases and J by 5 bases, and 16 bases separated the two germline ends. The chain's CDR3 is CASSDRRGGETQYF. The CDR3 DNA reads as TGTGCCAGCAGTGACAGAAGGGGGGGGGAGACCCAGTACTTC.

The rearrangement joins TRBV6-5 to TRBJ1-2; 9 bases agree with TRBD1. Germline V gene lookup returns CDR1 MNHEY and CDR2 SVGAGI. V lost 5 bases, J lost 4 bases, and 5 bases stayed unmatched. CDR3 length: 14 amino acids. The CDR3 region is CASSNTGGPYGYTF. CDR3 coding DNA: TGTGCCAGCAGTAACACAGGGGGCCCCTATGGCTACACCTTC.

The chain is built from TRBV19 and TRBJ1-5; 7 bases are shared with TRBD1. CDR1 is LNHDA, CDR2 SQIVND, per germline (reference sequence). The CDR3 sequence is 14 residues long. The V segment lost 7 bases and the J segment 7 bases; nucleotides outside the gene matches: 10. The CDR3: CASMMPGGYQPQHF. CDR3 sequence (DNA): TGTGCCAGTATGATGCCAGGGGGTTACCAGCCCCAGCATTTT.

The chain uses TRBV27 and TRBJ1-6; 9 bases map to TRBD1. The germline V gene has CDR1 MNHEY and CDR2 SMNVEV (reference sequence). The CDR3 runs to 13 residues. V lost 6 bases to trimming and J lost 9 bases; unmatched junction nucleotides: 3. The CDR3 sequence: CASSRDRVSPLHF. The CDR3, as DNA: TGTGCCAGCAGCCGGGACAGGGTTTCACCCCTCCACTTT.

This clone appeared a few times. The CDR3 bases are TGTGCCAGCTCACCTACCAGGGGGCCTGAGACCCAGTACTTC. Its translation is CASSPTRGPETQYF. J is TRBJ2-5 and V is TRBV18; 8 bases agree with TRBD1. With 3 bases clipped from V and 5 bases from J, the junction kept 5 bases outside the gene matches. Per the germline V gene, CDR1 is KGHSH and CDR2 is LQKENI. This CDR3 has 14 residues.

Comments on this clone: Other DNA variants within this sample encode the same CDR3. The chain carries TRBV5-1 and TRBJ1-3, with 9 bases fitting TRBD1. J lost 4 bases, V lost 2 bases, and 1 base had no gene match. The CDR3 length is 14 residues. Per the germline V gene, CDR1 is SGHRS and CDR2 is YFSETQ. Written as DNA, the CDR3 is TGCGCCAGCAGCTTAGGGACAGGGGGAAACACCATATATTTT. Amino acids: CASSLGTGGNTIYF.

The chain recombines TRBV2 with TRBJ1-2, with 8 positions matching TRBD1. This CDR3 has 18 amino acids. Germline CDR1 is SNHLY and CDR2 is FYNNEI. The J segment lost 1 base and the V segment lost 8 bases, leaving 18 bases of the junction unmatched. The CDR3 sequence is CASSTQGQGAQYNYGYTF. CDR3 coding DNA: TGTGCCAGCTCGACTCAGGGGCAGGGGGCTCAATATAACTATGGCTACACCTTC. The complete variable domain, with remaining parts taken from reference TRBV2 and TRBJ1-2, reads EPEVTQTPSHQVTQMGQEVILRCVPISNHLYFYWYRQILGQKVEFLVSFYNNEISEKSEIFDDQFSVERPDGSNFTLKIRSTKLEDSAMYFCASSTQGQGAQYNYGYTFGSGTRLTVV.

The chain carries TRBV6-5 and TRBJ2-7; D is perhaps TRBD2 (6 bases). V dropped 6 bases and J dropped 6 bases, with 18 bases sitting between them. CDR3 length: 14 amino acids. The germline V gene encodes CDR1 MNHEY and CDR2 SVGAGI. The CDR3 DNA sequence: TGTGCCAGCAGGTACCCGGGCGGGATCGGCGAGCAGTACTTC. Its translation is CASRYPGGIGEQYF.

V usage is TRBV5-1 and J usage is TRBJ2-6, with D maybe TRBD1 (5 bases). Germline CDR1 reads SGHRS; CDR2 reads YFSETQ. The CDR3 contains 17 residues. V was trimmed by 4 bases and J by 0 bases, leaving 14 bases between them. In DNA form, the CDR3 reads TGCGCCAGCAGCGCGGACATCCAAAGCTCTGGGGCCAACGTCCTGACTTTC. This codes for CASSADIQSSGANVLTF.

This chain connects TRBV3-1 (or the pseudogene TRBV3-2) to TRBJ2-1, with a weak D call TRBD2 (5 bases). The CDR3 covers 13 residues. CDR1 LGHDT and CDR2 YNNKEL come from the germline V gene (reference sequence). Trimming cost V 1 base and J 15 bases, with 16 bases left between them. DNA of the CDR3: TGTGCCAGCAGCCAAGGGACTCTAGCATTGACGTTCTTC. It specifies CASSQGTLALTFF.

This chain links TRBV5-1 with TRBJ1-1; no firm D call. V gave up 4 bases and J gave up 5 bases, with 15 bases separating them. CDR3 length: 14 residues. Germline loops: CDR1 SGHRS, CDR2 YFSETQ. The CDR3 bases are TGCGCCAGCAGCAGGGATGGGTCGGGGACTGAAGCTTTCTTT. Translation: CASSRDGSGTEAFF. Full variable domain (rest looked up from reference TRBV5-1 and TRBJ1-1): KAGVTQTPRYLIKTRGQQVTLSCSPISGHRSVSWYQQTPGQGLQFLFEYFSETQRNKGNFPGRFSGRQFSNSRSEMNVSTLELGDSALYLCASSRDGSGTEAFFGQGTRLTVV.